The present entry profiles one T cell receptor (beta chain) with its context. The CDR3 contains 14 residues. Germline CDR1 SGHRS, CDR2 YFSETQ. Trimming cost V 2 bases and J 6 bases; bases outside gene matches: 4. The data originate from a study of control samples from healthy donors and cancer patients. The table came from immunoSEQ multiplex PCR; TCRdb's copy has only in-frame clones and leaves some out. The data hold around 110,000 clones, with roughly nine tenths observed a single time. Sequencing was done on a sample of PBMCs. This receptor was obtained from a woman aged 50 to 60 with colorectal cancer. The V call is TRBV5-1, the J call TRBJ1-4; 7 bases map to TRBD1. The CDR3 region has the DNA TGCGCCAGCAGCTTTCAGGGGGTGGATGAAAAACTGTTTTTT. This encodes CASSFQGVDEKLFF.